Reported below is one TCR beta chain. Antigen: not known. Germline assignment: CDR1 SGHTA and CDR2 FQGNSA. The V end was cut by 1 base, the J end by 5 bases, with 9 bases between. The CDR3 has 15 amino acids. The data are from a study of T cells after yellow fever vaccination. Study-wide points: Subsequent booster samples again held most clones from primary vaccination (under 98% CD4, 85% to 90% CD8). Relatively few clonotypes were ones that appeared in both CD4 and CD8 compartments.

Synthesis of TCR cDNA relied on 5'RACE template switching, which attached a universal primer site and UMIs. One entry per CDR3 protein results from TCRdb running MiXCR on the 5' RACE reads. The sample consists of under 500,000 distinct CDR3 sequences, roughly a sixth of them appearing once. The specimen comprised PBMCs, sampled before the yellow fever booster vaccination. The clonotype originates from a man between 18 and 35 years old who received the YFV17D yellow fever vaccine. V and J are TRBV7-2 and TRBJ1-6, with D unclear. This CDR3 is CASSLVGLNNSPLHF. The CDR3 coding sequence is TGTGCCAGCAGCTTAGTAGGACTTAATAATTCACCCCTCCACTTT.